This T cell receptor (beta chain) emerged from a study of CD8+ T cells in alopecia areata. Background on the study: It was oral tofacitinib, at 5 to 10 mg twice daily, that treated patients received. Patients in the study were on tofacitinib for 6 to 18 months, then off it for 6 months.

Study results and caveats: Across lesional scalp, and particularly alopecia totalis/universalis, clonality surpassed that of normal scalp.

Concerning this clone: Its matching antigen is unknown.

This CDR3 is 14 amino acids long. After removal of 6 bases from V and 5 bases from J, the junction contained 7 bases not matched to a gene. Germline V lookup: CDR1 SGHAT, CDR2 FQNNGV. Extraction of RNA preceded its reverse transcription into cDNA, which served as the sequencing template. Clones were read by immunoSEQ multiplex PCR, and TCRdb kept only the in-frame ones, dropping some. The table includes 100,000 to 150,000 clones, roughly 63% detected once. Treatment reported: oral pan-JAK inhibitor, 5-10 mg twice daily. Lesional scalp tissue (obtained by punch biopsy) and peripheral blood were collected from alopecia areata patients.

This TCR was sampled from a human donor with alopecia areata. The chain employs TRBV11-2 and TRBJ2-5; 9 bases are a match to TRBD2. Sequenced here: CD8+ T cells sorted from blood, sampled at week 4, from a patient treated with tofacitinib. The CDR3 loop is CASRAGGPVETQYF. DNA of the CDR3: TGTGCCAGCAGGGCGGGGGGGCCGGTGGAGACCCAGTACTTC.